Listed below are T cell receptor beta chains from one sample, sequenced in a study of blood T cell repertoires in COVID-19. Profiled with immunoSEQ multiplex PCR; TCRdb holds only in-frame clones, not every one. The repertoire has over 250,000 clones, around 89% of them found once; the top ten carry roughly 8.6%. Material for sequencing was PBMCs or T cells enriched from blood (not recorded which). All receptors come from a man in his forties who had recovered from COVID-19. CDR3s include the opening cysteine and the closing phenylalanine or tryptophan. A D gene is named only where the DNA matches it firmly. Not all rows give a size; the values are once, few, many and, for expanded clones, a class.

clone_size: .; d_call: .; v_call: TRBV9; j_call: TRBJ1-4; cdr3_nt: TGTGCCAGCAGCGTAGGGACACTATCTAATGAAAAACTGTTTTTT; cdr3_aa: CASSVGTLSNEKLFF
clone_size: .; d_call: TRBD1; v_call: TRBV5-3; j_call: TRBJ1-5; cdr3_nt: TGTGCCAGAAGCGGGGGACAGGGAAAAAATCAGCCCCAGCATTTT; cdr3_aa: CARSGGQGKNQPQHF
clone_size: .; d_call: .; v_call: TRBV5-1; j_call: TRBJ2-7; cdr3_nt: TGCGCCAGCAGCGTTGGACTGTCGAACTCCTACGAGCAGTACTTC; cdr3_aa: CASSVGLSNSYEQYF
clone_size: .; d_call: .; v_call: TRBV4-1; j_call: TRBJ2-4; cdr3_nt: TGCGCCAGCAGCCAGCACTCCCTAGCCAAAAACATTCAGTACTTC; cdr3_aa: CASSQHSLAKNIQYF
clone_size: .; d_call: TRBD2; v_call: TRBV7-3; j_call: TRBJ2-3; cdr3_nt: TGTGCCAGCAGCTTAAATAGCGGGGAAGATACGCAGTATTTT; cdr3_aa: CASSLNSGEDTQYF
clone_size: .; d_call: TRBD1; v_call: TRBV19; j_call: TRBJ1-2; cdr3_nt: TGTGCCAGTACCACCTCGGACAGGCCCACGGGAGGCTACACCTTC; cdr3_aa: CASTTSDRPTGGYTF
clone_size: .; d_call: .; v_call: TRBV19; j_call: TRBJ1-5; cdr3_nt: TGTGCCAGTAGGACGAGGGCAGCCGGGACTTATAGCAATCAGCCCCAGCATTTT; cdr3_aa: CASRTRAAGTYSNQPQHF
clone_size: .; d_call: TRBD2; v_call: TRBV7-6; j_call: TRBJ2-3; cdr3_nt: TGTGCCAGCAGCACGACTAGCCAGCCAGATACGCAGTATTTT; cdr3_aa: CASSTTSQPDTQYF
clone_size: .; d_call: TRBD1; v_call: TRBV5-1; j_call: TRBJ1-6; cdr3_nt: TGCGCCAGCAGCCTAGGGACAGGGATGAATTCACCCCTCCACTTT; cdr3_aa: CASSLGTGMNSPLHF
clone_size: .; d_call: .; v_call: TRBV28; j_call: TRBJ2-7; cdr3_nt: TGTGCCAGCAGTTTATCCCCGCTCAGAAGAAACGAGCAGTACTTC; cdr3_aa: CASSLSPLRRNEQYF
clone_size: .; d_call: TRBD1; v_call: TRBV29-1; j_call: TRBJ1-1; cdr3_nt: TGCAGCGGAGGGACAGGGAGGGACACTGAAGCTTTCTTT; cdr3_aa: CSGGTGRDTEAFF
clone_size: .; d_call: .; v_call: TRBV3-1/TRBV3-2; j_call: TRBJ1-5; cdr3_nt: TGTGCCAGCACCAACACGGGACTGGGCAATCAGCCCCAGCATTTT; cdr3_aa: CASTNTGLGNQPQHF
clone_size: once; d_call: .; v_call: TRBV2; j_call: TRBJ2-1; cdr3_nt: TGTGCCAGCAGTGACCAGGAAAACTCCTACAATGAGCAGTTCTTC; cdr3_aa: CASSDQENSYNEQFF
clone_size: .; d_call: TRBD2; v_call: TRBV10-3; j_call: TRBJ2-7; cdr3_nt: TGTGCCACAACCAGTAGGGGCGGGGGGGACTCCTACGAGCAGTACTTC; cdr3_aa: CATTSRGGGDSYEQYF
clone_size: .; d_call: .; v_call: TRBV7-9; j_call: TRBJ1-2; cdr3_nt: TGTGCCAGCAGCCCAATATCTATTGGTCCTTATGGCTACACCTTC; cdr3_aa: CASSPISIGPYGYTF
clone_size: .; d_call: .; v_call: TRBV5-1; j_call: TRBJ1-1; cdr3_nt: TGCGCCAGCAGCCCGCAGGGTAACACTGAAGCTTTCTTT; cdr3_aa: CASSPQGNTEAFF
clone_size: .; d_call: TRBD1; v_call: TRBV29-1; j_call: TRBJ1-2; cdr3_nt: TGCAGCGTGGCACAGGGGGCTGACTATGGCTACACCTTC; cdr3_aa: CSVAQGADYGYTF
clone_size: .; d_call: .; v_call: TRBV28; j_call: TRBJ2-7; cdr3_nt: TGTGCCAGCAGGCATCCGGGTCAAAGTTCCTACGAGCAGTACTTC; cdr3_aa: CASRHPGQSSYEQYF
clone_size: .; d_call: .; v_call: TRBV6-2/TRBV6-3; j_call: TRBJ2-5; cdr3_nt: TGTGCCAGCAGTACTCGATCGGGAAAGTACCAAGAGACCCAGTACTTC; cdr3_aa: CASSTRSGKYQETQYF
clone_size: .; d_call: TRBD1; v_call: TRBV15; j_call: TRBJ2-1; cdr3_nt: TGTGCCACCAGCAGAGATCCACGGACAGGGGTTTCTGAGCAGTTCTTC; cdr3_aa: CATSRDPRTGVSEQFF
clone_size: few; d_call: .; v_call: TRBV21-1; j_call: TRBJ1-3; cdr3_nt: TGTGCCAGCAGCACGGTTTACAGGCACTCTGGAAACACCATATATTTT; cdr3_aa: CASSTVYRHSGNTIYF
clone_size: .; d_call: .; v_call: TRBV7-3; j_call: TRBJ1-2; cdr3_nt: TGTGCCAGCAGCCCCTACCCAGGGGCTGGCTACACCTTC; cdr3_aa: CASSPYPGAGYTF
clone_size: .; d_call: .; v_call: TRBV28; j_call: TRBJ2-7; cdr3_nt: TGTGCCAGCAGTTTAGTTTCCTCCTCCTACGAGCAGTACTTC; cdr3_aa: CASSLVSSSYEQYF
clone_size: .; d_call: .; v_call: TRBV15; j_call: TRBJ2-2; cdr3_nt: TGTGCCACCAGCAGAGATTTTGACATAGCGAACACCGGGGAGCTGTTTTTT; cdr3_aa: CATSRDFDIANTGELFF
clone_size: .; d_call: TRBD1; v_call: TRBV7-6; j_call: TRBJ2-5; cdr3_nt: TGTGCCAGCAGCTACCCCGTACAGGGGGGGACCCAGTACTTC; cdr3_aa: CASSYPVQGGTQYF
clone_size: once; d_call: TRBD1; v_call: TRBV7-8; j_call: TRBJ2-2; cdr3_nt: TGTGCCAGCAGCTTAGCCCCGGGACAGCAAACCGGGGAGCTGTTTTTT; cdr3_aa: CASSLAPGQQTGELFF
clone_size: .; d_call: .; v_call: TRBV5-8; j_call: TRBJ2-1; cdr3_nt: TGTGCCAGCGGGACAGGGAATAGCGGGAGGTTCGATGAGCAGTTCTTC; cdr3_aa: CASGTGNSGRFDEQFF
clone_size: .; d_call: TRBD1; v_call: TRBV7-2; j_call: TRBJ1-4; cdr3_nt: TGTGCCAGCAACCCCGGGACAGTGGATGAAAAACTGTTTTTT; cdr3_aa: CASNPGTVDEKLFF
clone_size: .; d_call: .; v_call: TRBV11-3; j_call: TRBJ2-5; cdr3_nt: TGTGCCAGCAGCAGAGGGGACAACCCACGCCAAGAGACCCAGTACTTC; cdr3_aa: CASSRGDNPRQETQYF
clone_size: .; d_call: .; v_call: TRBV7-6; j_call: TRBJ2-1; cdr3_nt: TGTGCCAGCAGTCAGGGCTACGAGCAGTTCTTC; cdr3_aa: CASSQGYEQFF
clone_size: .; d_call: .; v_call: TRBV7-8; j_call: TRBJ1-2; cdr3_nt: TGTGCCAGCAGCCCCCTTCCCATACAACATGGCTACACCTTC; cdr3_aa: CASSPLPIQHGYTF
clone_size: .; d_call: TRBD1; v_call: TRBV19; j_call: TRBJ1-5; cdr3_nt: TGTGCCAGTAGAGGGACAGGGTTCAGGAGCAATCAGCCCCAGCATTTT; cdr3_aa: CASRGTGFRSNQPQHF
clone_size: .; d_call: .; v_call: TRBV7-7; j_call: TRBJ2-1; cdr3_nt: TGTGCCAGCAGCTTAGAAATGGCGGGGGCTTACGGTGAGCAGTTCTTC; cdr3_aa: CASSLEMAGAYGEQFF
clone_size: .; d_call: .; v_call: TRBV29-1; j_call: TRBJ1-2; cdr3_nt: TGCAGCGTTGACGCGCTCCAACAGGGTTCTAACTATGGCTACACCTTC; cdr3_aa: CSVDALQQGSNYGYTF
clone_size: .; d_call: TRBD1; v_call: TRBV28; j_call: TRBJ2-3; cdr3_nt: TGTGCTATCGGGACAGCAAGCACAGATACGCAGTATTTT; cdr3_aa: CAIGTASTDTQYF
clone_size: .; d_call: .; v_call: TRBV24-1; j_call: TRBJ2-1; cdr3_nt: TGTGCCACCAGTTCCATCACGACATCGAACAATGAGCAGTTCTTC; cdr3_aa: CATSSITTSNNEQFF
clone_size: .; d_call: .; v_call: TRBV28; j_call: TRBJ2-3; cdr3_nt: TGTGCCACCTCCAAGGGAGGTAGCACAGATACGCAGTATTTT; cdr3_aa: CATSKGGSTDTQYF
clone_size: .; d_call: TRBD2; v_call: TRBV7-2; j_call: TRBJ2-1; cdr3_nt: TGTGCCAGCAGCCCGACTAGCGGGGGGGCTTCCTACAATGAGCAGTTCTTC; cdr3_aa: CASSPTSGGASYNEQFF
clone_size: .; d_call: .; v_call: TRBV10-3; j_call: TRBJ2-5; cdr3_nt: TGTGCCACCATGTCTGTCCGGAGGGGGCCAAACCAAGAGACCCAGTACTTC; cdr3_aa: CATMSVRRGPNQETQYF
clone_size: .; d_call: TRBD1; v_call: TRBV28; j_call: TRBJ1-5; cdr3_nt: TGTGCCAGCAGTTTCGCCGGCAGGGGGCTCCAGCCCCAGCATTTT; cdr3_aa: CASSFAGRGLQPQHF
clone_size: once; d_call: .; v_call: TRBV9; j_call: TRBJ2-5; cdr3_nt: TGTGCCAGCAGCCACCAAGGGCAGGGGAACAACCAAGAGACCCAGTACTTC; cdr3_aa: CASSHQGQGNNQETQYF
clone_size: .; d_call: TRBD1; v_call: TRBV7-3; j_call: TRBJ1-2; cdr3_nt: TGTGCCAGCAGCTTAGACAGGGGCCCCTATGGCTACACCTTC; cdr3_aa: CASSLDRGPYGYTF
clone_size: .; d_call: TRBD2; v_call: TRBV19; j_call: TRBJ2-1; cdr3_nt: TGTGCCAGTATACATAGCGGGGGGCCCTATGAGCAGTTCTTC; cdr3_aa: CASIHSGGPYEQFF
clone_size: .; d_call: TRBD1; v_call: TRBV2; j_call: TRBJ2-2; cdr3_nt: TGTGCCAGCAGTGAACACAGGGGCGACACCGGGGAGCTGTTTTTT; cdr3_aa: CASSEHRGDTGELFF
clone_size: once; d_call: TRBD1; v_call: TRBV7-3; j_call: TRBJ2-1; cdr3_nt: TGTGCCAGCAACCCGGGACAGGGCCATGAGCAGTTCTTC; cdr3_aa: CASNPGQGHEQFF
clone_size: .; d_call: .; v_call: TRBV5-5; j_call: TRBJ2-1; cdr3_nt: TGTGCCAGCAGCTTGGCCGTCTACAATGAGCAGTTCTTC; cdr3_aa: CASSLAVYNEQFF
clone_size: .; d_call: .; v_call: TRBV7-2; j_call: TRBJ2-7; cdr3_nt: TGTGCCAGCAGCTTATTCGACGAGCAGTACTTC; cdr3_aa: CASSLFDEQYF
clone_size: .; d_call: TRBD1; v_call: TRBV19; j_call: TRBJ1-2; cdr3_nt: TGTGCCAGTAGTCCGAAAGGGACAGGTTTGAACTATGGCTACACCTTC; cdr3_aa: CASSPKGTGLNYGYTF
clone_size: .; d_call: .; v_call: TRBV28; j_call: TRBJ1-5; cdr3_nt: TGTGCCAGCAGTTCTGAACTGTGGGAGAGAAATCAGCCCCAGCATTTT; cdr3_aa: CASSSELWERNQPQHF
clone_size: .; d_call: TRBD2; v_call: TRBV18; j_call: TRBJ2-7; cdr3_nt: TGTGCCAGCTCACCATCGGGCGGGGGGTACTCCTACGAGCAGTACTTC; cdr3_aa: CASSPSGGGYSYEQYF
clone_size: once; d_call: TRBD1; v_call: TRBV5-8; j_call: TRBJ2-1; cdr3_nt: TGTGCCAGCAGCTTGGAGGGACAGGGCTACAATGAGCAGTTCTTC; cdr3_aa: CASSLEGQGYNEQFF
clone_size: .; d_call: .; v_call: TRBV6-5; j_call: TRBJ2-5; cdr3_nt: TGTGCCAGCAGTTATGGTTTAAGTACTAGCCAGTACTTC; cdr3_aa: CASSYGLSTSQYF
clone_size: once; d_call: TRBD1; v_call: TRBV9; j_call: TRBJ1-6; cdr3_nt: TGTGCCAGCAGCGAGGGACAGACCTCTAATTCACCCCTCCACTTT; cdr3_aa: CASSEGQTSNSPLHF
clone_size: .; d_call: .; v_call: TRBV20-1; j_call: TRBJ2-7; cdr3_nt: TGCAGTGCTGTCAGTCCCTACGAGCAGTACTTC; cdr3_aa: CSAVSPYEQYF
clone_size: .; d_call: TRBD2; v_call: TRBV4-2; j_call: TRBJ2-1; cdr3_nt: TGTGCCAGCAGCCAAGATAGGACTAGCGCGTACAATGAGCAGTTCTTC; cdr3_aa: CASSQDRTSAYNEQFF
clone_size: .; d_call: TRBD2; v_call: TRBV7-8; j_call: TRBJ2-2; cdr3_nt: TGTGCCAGCAGCCGAACTAGCGGGGGGGCGAGGGCCGGGGAGCTGTTTTTT; cdr3_aa: CASSRTSGGARAGELFF
clone_size: few; d_call: TRBD1; v_call: TRBV28; j_call: TRBJ1-3; cdr3_nt: TGTGCCAGTCCCCCCCGGGACAGGGGGTTCATTAGCTCTGGAAACACCATATATTTT; cdr3_aa: CASPPRDRGFISSGNTIYF
clone_size: .; d_call: TRBD2; v_call: TRBV11-2; j_call: TRBJ2-1; cdr3_nt: TGTGCCAGCAGCCCCGACCCGCATAGCGGGGGGGGCAATGAGCAGTTCTTC; cdr3_aa: CASSPDPHSGGGNEQFF
clone_size: .; d_call: .; v_call: TRBV7-3; j_call: TRBJ1-1; cdr3_nt: TGTGCCAGCAGCCCCGGGGGGGTTGCGTCGAACACTGAAGCTTTCTTT; cdr3_aa: CASSPGGVASNTEAFF